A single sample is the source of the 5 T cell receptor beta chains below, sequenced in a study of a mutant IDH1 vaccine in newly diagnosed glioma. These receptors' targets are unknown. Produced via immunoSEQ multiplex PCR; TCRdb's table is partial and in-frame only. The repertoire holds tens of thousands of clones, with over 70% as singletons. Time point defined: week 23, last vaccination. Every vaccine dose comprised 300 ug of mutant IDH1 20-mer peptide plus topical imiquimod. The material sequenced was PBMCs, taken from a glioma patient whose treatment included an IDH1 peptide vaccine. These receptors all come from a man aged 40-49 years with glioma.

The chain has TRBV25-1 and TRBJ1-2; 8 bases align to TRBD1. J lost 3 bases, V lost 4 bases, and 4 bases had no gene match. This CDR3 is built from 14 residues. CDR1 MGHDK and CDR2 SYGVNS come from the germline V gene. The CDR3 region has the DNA TGTGCCAGCAGTGCTGACAGGGGCCACTATGGCTACACCTTC. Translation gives CASSADRGHYGYTF.

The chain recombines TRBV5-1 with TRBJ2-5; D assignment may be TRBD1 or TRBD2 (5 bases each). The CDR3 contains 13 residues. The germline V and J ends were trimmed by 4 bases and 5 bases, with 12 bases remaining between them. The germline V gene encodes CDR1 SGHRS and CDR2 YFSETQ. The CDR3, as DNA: TGCGCCAGCAGCCCCGGGACGGAGGAGACCCAGTACTTC. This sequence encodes CASSPGTEETQYF.

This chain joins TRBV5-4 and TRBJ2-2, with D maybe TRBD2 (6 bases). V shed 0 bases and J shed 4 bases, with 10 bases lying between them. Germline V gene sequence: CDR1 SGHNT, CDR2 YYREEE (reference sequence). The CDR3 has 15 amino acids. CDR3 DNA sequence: TGTGCCAGCAGCTTGGCCGGGGGAAGCACCGGGGAGCTGTTTTTT. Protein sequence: CASSLAGGSTGELFF.

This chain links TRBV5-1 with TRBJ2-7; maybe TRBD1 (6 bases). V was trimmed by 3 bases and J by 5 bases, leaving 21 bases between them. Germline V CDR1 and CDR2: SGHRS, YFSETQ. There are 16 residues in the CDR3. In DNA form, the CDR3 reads TGCGCCAGCAGCTGGGGGCGGGCCGCGCGAGAGGACGAGCAGTACTTC. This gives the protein CASSWGRAAREDEQYF.

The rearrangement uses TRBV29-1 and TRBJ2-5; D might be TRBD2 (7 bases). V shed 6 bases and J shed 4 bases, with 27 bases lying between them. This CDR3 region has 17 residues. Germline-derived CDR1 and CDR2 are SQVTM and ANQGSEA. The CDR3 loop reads CSVKGGGPRGLGETQYF. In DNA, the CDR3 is TGCAGCGTGAAGGGGGGGGGTCCCCGGGGACTGGGAGAGACCCAGTACTTC.